The next 14 T cell receptor beta chains were all read from a single sample in a study of T cell responses to AZD1222 COVID-19 vaccine. Here immunoSEQ multiplex PCR was the method, and the copy in TCRdb shows in-frame clones only, minus some. The table lists around 130,000 clones, 86% of them singletons, with 3% in the top ten. This specimen consisted of peripheral blood, obtained 28 days after the second AZD1222 dose. The origin of the receptors is an adult who received the AZD1222 COVID-19 vaccine.

A single count supports this clone. J is TRBJ2-5 and V is TRBV5-4; unclear D gene. V was cut by 0 bases and J by 5 bases, with 11 bases left in between. Looked up from germline, CDR1 is SGHNT and CDR2 is YYREEE (reference sequence). The CDR3 runs to 14 residues. In DNA form, the CDR3 reads TGTGCCAGCAGCTTGGGAGACTCCCTGGAGACCCAGTACTTC. Translation: CASSLGDSLETQYF.

This clone has just one count. This same CDR3 is encoded by further DNA sequences in the sample. The J gene is TRBJ1-5, the V gene TRBV19; tentative D call: TRBD1 (6 bases). Germline values: CDR1 LNHDA, CDR2 SQIVND (reference sequence). Trimming stripped 1 base from V and 4 bases from J, with 11 bases between. This CDR3 spans 15 amino acids. CDR3 in DNA: TGTGCCAGTAGTATAGCCGGGGGCGGGAATCAGCCCCAGCATTTT. Its protein product is CASSIAGGGNQPQHF.

V usage is TRBV5-8 and J usage is TRBJ1-3; 11 nucleotides match TRBD1. With V trimmed by 3 bases and J by 3 bases, 5 bases remained unmatched. The CDR3 is 16 amino acids. Germline V gene lookup returns CDR1 SGHTS and CDR2 YDEGEE. The CDR3 DNA follows: TGTGCCAGCAGCTCGGGACAGGGGGTGATTGGAAACACCATATATTTT. Amino acids: CASSSGQGVIGNTIYF.

The chain uses TRBV19 and TRBJ2-3; 9 nucleotides align to TRBD2. The CDR3 length is 17 residues. Germline V gene sequence: CDR1 LNHDA, CDR2 SQIVND (reference sequence). The V segment lost 0 bases and the J segment 3 bases; nucleotides outside the gene matches: 7. The CDR3 region is CASSIDPGAGGTDTQYF. CDR3 bases: TGTGCCAGTAGTATAGATCCCGGAGCGGGGGGAACAGATACGCAGTATTTT. Variable domain in full (rest from reference TRBV19 and TRBJ2-3): DGGITQSPKYLFRKEGQNVTLSCEQNLNHDAMYWYRQDPGQGLRLIYYSQIVNDFQKGDIAEGYSVSREKKESFPLTVTSAQKNPTAFYLCASSIDPGAGGTDTQYFGPGTRLTVL.

This sequence joins TRBV19 and TRBJ1-5, with a possible D match to TRBD1 (6 bases). V lost 5 bases to trimming and J lost 7 bases, with 18 bases between them. This CDR3 has 15 residues. Germline CDR1 LNHDA, CDR2 SQIVND (reference sequence). The CDR3 protein is CASSEGSGGRQPQHF. DNA of the CDR3: TGTGCCAGTAGTGAGGGATCGGGGGGCCGACAGCCCCAGCATTTT.

V usage is TRBV5-5 and J usage is TRBJ1-2; the D is unclear. The CDR3 runs to 13 residues. In germline, CDR1 is SGHKS, CDR2 YYEKEE (reference sequence). V gave up 0 bases and J gave up 8 bases, with 11 bases separating them. CDR3 sequence (DNA): TGTGCCAGCAGCTTGGCCATGGAAGGGGGCTACACCTTC. Protein product: CASSLAMEGGYTF.

J is TRBJ1-6 and V is TRBV10-3; D ambiguous. Trimming removed 3 bases from V and 10 bases from J, with 7 bases in between. The CDR3 runs 12 residues. CDR1 is ENHRY and CDR2 is SYGVKD in the germline V gene. CDR3 nucleotides: TGTGCCATCAGTGACACCATCTCACCCCTCCACTTT. Translated, it gives CAISDTISPLHF.

The chain uses TRBV7-2 and TRBJ1-1, with 12 bases aligning to TRBD1. CDR1 and CDR2 from the germline V gene are SGHTA and FQGNSA. Losses at the gene ends were 6 bases for V and 4 bases for J; bases not matched to a gene: 6. CDR3 length: 15 residues. CDR3 sequence (DNA): TGTGCCAGCAGGGGGACAGGGGGCGCGACCACTGAAGCTTTCTTT. Translation: CASRGTGGATTEAFF.

V gene TRBV30 combines with J gene TRBJ1-1; D not resolved. This CDR3 contains 15 residues. Germline V CDR1 and CDR2: GTSNPN, SVGIG (reference sequence). Trimming took off 1 base at V and 1 base at J, with 13 bases between the two ends. CDR3 sequence reads: CAWSEGSVANTEAFF. CDR3 coding DNA: TGTGCCTGGAGTGAGGGCTCGGTGGCGAACACTGAAGCTTTCTTT.

The gene calls are TRBV4-3 and TRBJ2-7, with TRBD2 identical over 14 bases. Germline V lookup: CDR1 LGHNA, CDR2 YSLEER. CDR3 length: 15 amino acids. After removal of 5 bases from V and 4 bases from J, the junction contained 4 bases not matched to a gene. The DNA for the CDR3 is TGCGCCAGCAGCGTCCGGACTAGCGGGGGGTACGAGCAGTACTTC. Its protein is CASSVRTSGGYEQYF.

This sequence joins TRBV4-1 and TRBJ1-2, with D uncertain. Germline CDR1 MGHRA, CDR2 YSYEKL. V shed 0 bases and J shed 2 bases, with 7 bases lying between them. The CDR3 loop spans 14 amino acids. The CDR3 protein is CASSQEAQNYGYTF. The CDR3 coding sequence is TGCGCCAGCAGCCAAGAAGCCCAGAACTATGGCTACACCTTC.

V is TRBV11-2 and J is TRBJ2-3, with 10 bases identical to TRBD2. Germline V gene data show CDR1 as SGHAT and CDR2 as FQNNGV. V shed 4 bases and J 8 bases; nucleotides not matched to a gene: 18. This CDR3 spans 18 amino acids. In DNA form, the CDR3 reads TGTGCCAGCAGCTCGTCCGCCGCTAGCGGGGGCCCCACTGGTACGCAGTATTTT. Protein product: CASSSSAASGGPTGTQYF.

The rearrangement links TRBV13 to TRBJ1-2; no definite D call. The CDR3 spans 12 residues. CDR1 and CDR2 (germline): PRHDT, FYEKMQ (reference sequence). Trimming took 5 bases from V and 4 from J, leaving 8 bases between them. DNA for the CDR3: TGTGCCAGCAGCAAACAGATCTATGGCTACACCTTC. Translating gives CASSKQIYGYTF.

The J gene is TRBJ1-1, the V gene TRBV6-5; weak D call: TRBD1 (6 bases). Deletions cut 7 bases from V and 0 bases from J, with 15 bases between. Germline V gene lookup returns CDR1 MNHEY and CDR2 SVGAGI. The CDR3 consists of 15 residues. CDR3 nucleotides: TGTGCCAGCATGAGAGGGGGGACCTTGAACACTGAAGCTTTCTTT. This translates into CASMRGGTLNTEAFF.